This TCR beta chain was sequenced for a study of blood T cell repertoires in COVID-19 (dated by TCRdb to about 2020). For the study in its entirety: Samples from collaborators originated in the United States, Italy and Spain and spanned both the acute and convalescent phases of COVID-19. The samples were drawn from two sources: the first 160 participants of the ongoing ImmuneRACE study, and 1,200 or so subjects contributed by 6 global collaborators. Subjects who had been exposed to COVID-19, were actively infected with it, or had recovered from it provided the deeply sampled blood TCRbeta repertoires that made up the dataset. The repertoires were made available in a free public database intended to serve as a resource for research on the immune response to SARS-CoV-2. The prospective study material was composed of cDNA or gDNA derived from T cells, B-cell-depleted T cells, or PBMCs. The sample metadata nearly always contained a de-identified subject ID, COVID-19 status, age in years and sex. Where available, HLA class I and class II types were obtained from metadata supplied by the sample provider rather than from assay-based typing. Study-wide findings and limitations: Clinical and demographic metadata were provided uncurated, with the amount varying by source and participant.

Whole blood was collected in K2EDTA tubes by collaborating institutions according to the institutions' own protocols. Collaborator samples were shipped for TCRbeta analysis as frozen whole blood, isolated PBMCs, or DNA extracted from either sample type. In regard to this clone: No cognate antigen has been identified for it. The record has no base qualities; no much larger clone is one base away.

From the cysteine up to the phenylalanine, the CDR3 has a length of 13 residues. Only the CDR3 DNA stays, 39 bases, in frame from base 1. Based on the germline V gene, the CDR1 and CDR2 sequences are SGHVS and FQNEAQ. Trimming costs V 6 bases and J 7 bases, and their ends lie 15 bases apart. TCRbeta CDR3 regions were amplified from genomic DNA using the immunoSEQ Assay, a bias-controlled multiplex PCR. The authors' analysis ran thus. Nucleated cell counts per sample were estimated from amplification of reference gene primers within the assay. Sequence reads were collapsed and filtered to measure the absolute abundance of every unique TCRbeta CDR3 rearrangement. For each sample, productive Simpson clonality was calculated as the square root of Simpson's diversity index across productive rearrangements. This immuneACCESS table, as held by TCRdb, lists in-frame sequences with V and J called but not all clones. Of the missing ones, under half trace to an unresolved V gene in checked studies; the others have no known cause. That table furnishes V, J and clone size, whereas the DNA furnished D and trimming. Counted in this sample were about 210,000 clones; 75% to 90% of them appeared once. Approximately 0.66% of the sample is taken by the ten largest.

This receptor was taken from a man aged 35 to 55 with acute or convalescent COVID-19. The rearrangement joined TRBV7-8 to TRBJ1-1; the D gene cannot be named for sure. Sequencing used peripheral blood. The DNA reads TGTGCCAGCAGGAGGGAGGGCGCAGGTGAAGCTTTCTTT. Translated, it gives CASRREGAGEAFF.